The subject of this entry is one TCR beta chain. The antigen it recognizes is unknown. No per-base quality is available; no much larger clone lies one base away. The library was generated by the immunoSEQ multiplex PCR assay. Adaptive Biotechnologies (Seattle, WA) carried out genomic DNA extraction, TRB sequencing and normalization. On the authors' methods: Clonality was computed as one minus Shannon entropy of productive TRB sequences normalized by log2 of unique productive sequences. To identify KLL-specific clonotypes in tumors, TCRbeta CDR3 amino acid sequences were matched against the sequences from the tetramer-sorted sample of each patient. Entries here come from immuneACCESS through TCRdb and include only in-frame sequences with V and J called. Some clones fail to appear in such tables; in the studies checked, an unresolved V gene covers under half of the shortfall, and the cause of the remainder is unknown. V, J and clone size were drawn from that table, and D and trimming were deduced from the DNA. Within this sample are about 930 clones, with approximately 90% of them counted one time only. The top ten hold around 10% of the sample.

All patients' tumors stained robustly positive for Merkel cell polyomavirus Large T antigen by immunohistochemistry. The study included about eleven Merkel cell carcinoma patients whose blood and/or cultured TIL contained robust KLL-tetramer+ populations exceeding 0.04% of CD8+ T cells. Every patient was Caucasian, and patient ages ranged from about 50 to 85 years, with a median of around 60 years. Lymph node tumors were analyzed for patients with unknown primaries presenting with nodal disease, or where primary tissue was insufficient. Based on the germline V gene (reference sequence), the CDR1 and CDR2 sequences are MNHEY and SMNVEV. The CDR3 has 13 amino acids, counting the end cysteine and phenylalanine. Of the read, only the CDR3 DNA is kept; its 39 bases are in frame from base 1. At the junction V is shortened by 2 bases and J by 7 bases, with 11 bases in between. The data are from a study of tumor-infiltrating T cells and Merkel cell polyomavirus (dated by TCRdb to about 2017). The study in broad terms: In Merkel cell carcinoma patients, the study examined CD8+ T cells specific for the Merkel cell polyomavirus KLL epitope. Varying disease stages were represented at patient presentation, and patients were followed for a median of roughly 2.8 years (range roughly 1.1 to 6.0 years). Most of the whole-tumor samples were 25-micron curls sectioned from formalin-fixed, paraffin-embedded tissue blocks. In approximately 15 samples, KLL-tetramer-sorted cells taken from blood or tumor-infiltrating lymphocytes underwent TRB sequencing, as did some 12 matched whole-tumor samples. Across the study, one tumor sample was a frozen nodal tumor digest and one was a flash-frozen core biopsy of a metastasis. The therapies patients received were varied and non-standardized, including chemotherapy, radiation and immunotherapies. The full study reports these points: KLL-specific TRB repertoires were diverse and largely private, with only one public clonotype among 350 to 400 unique sequences, shared by two patients. The study examined just one viral epitope, so T cells targeting other Merkel cell polyomavirus epitopes were not captured. One limitation of the study is the small sample size (n ≈ 12 patients). Significantly improved MCC-specific survival was associated with a higher fraction of KLL-specific T cells within tumors (about 1.8-18% versus roughly 0-0.15%). A greater number of unique KLL-specific clonotypes in tumors (5-108 vs 0-3) was associated with a significant advantage in MCC-specific survival (P = 0.0051).

The V gene is TRBV27 and the J gene is TRBJ1-2; a weak D assignment points to TRBD1 (6 bases agree). This receptor was obtained from a woman aged 70-85 years with Merkel cell carcinoma. Sample: lymph node tissue. The sequenced DNA: TGTGCCAGCAGTTTACGGGGGGCGCCTGGCTACACCTTC. It translates to CASSLRGAPGYTF.